The present TCR beta chain was sequenced within a study of shared clonotypes between healthy human individuals. On the study more broadly: In total, the donors were two women and a few men aged 18 to 49.

The repertoire was sequenced with immunoSEQ multiplex PCR; TCRdb's copy has only in-frame clones and lacks some. The table shows under 850,000 clones, with 80% to 95% occurring only once. CD8 cells regarded as naive lacked CD45RO, were positively chosen for CCR7, and omitted terminally differentiated effector memory CD45RA+ cells. Study outcomes and limitations: Sharing across four donors was highest in naive CD4 (around 5%) and lowest in memory CD8 (0.4%).

This clone occurred once. Its antigen remains unidentified. Material for sequencing was naive CD8+ T cells sorted from blood. The receptor was derived from a man aged 30 to 45 in good health.

The CDR3 is CASSVGGAREQFF. CDR3 sequence (DNA): TGTGCCAGCAGCGTGGGAGGTGCTCGTGAGCAGTTCTTC. V gene TRBV7-6 combines with J gene TRBJ2-1, with D perhaps TRBD2 (6 bases). The V and J ends lost 5 bases and 9 bases respectively, with 14 bases between them. The CDR3 has 13 amino acids. Germline lookup yields CDR1 SGHVS and CDR2 FNYEAQ.